These 30 T cell receptor beta chains share one sample of origin, sequenced in a study of T cell responses to AZD1222 COVID-19 vaccine. The data were produced by immunoSEQ multiplex PCR, yet TCRdb's version contains in-frame clones alone and is incomplete. Of 69,000 or so clones listed, nearly 90% were seen once; the top ten hold approximately 1.2%. Sequencing was performed on peripheral blood, taken 28 days after the second AZD1222 dose. Source of these receptors: an adult who received the AZD1222 COVID-19 vaccine.

The chain joins TRBV7-2 to TRBJ1-6, with 9 bases identical to TRBD1. CDR1 is SGHTA, CDR2 FQGNSA, per germline. The CDR3 is 16 residues long. The V segment lost 3 bases and the J segment 7 bases; nucleotides outside the gene matches: 7. CDR3 protein: CASSFRPGQGNSPLHF. The CDR3 DNA reads as TGTGCCAGCAGCTTCCGACCGGGACAGGGAAATTCACCCCTCCACTTT.

This clone was recorded only once. DNA of the CDR3: TGTGCCAGCAGCCACGGGACAGGGAGTAGCAATCAGCCCCAGCATTTT. It specifies CASSHGTGSSNQPQHF. V gene TRBV3-1 (or the pseudogene TRBV3-2) combines with J gene TRBJ1-5; TRBD1 matches at 9 bases. Trimming at V came to 3 bases and at J to 0 bases, leaving 3 bases not matched to a gene. The CDR3 runs to 16 residues. Germline V lookup: CDR1 LGHDT, CDR2 YNNKEL (reference sequence).

This chain joins TRBV19 and TRBJ1-2; D uncertain. Germline-derived CDR1 and CDR2 are LNHDA and SQIVND (reference sequence). Trimming took 0 bases from V and 8 from J, leaving 10 bases between them. CDR3 length: 13 amino acids. This chain's CDR3 is CASSIDKVTGYTF. In DNA, the CDR3 is TGTGCCAGTAGTATAGATAAGGTAACCGGCTACACCTTC. Based on the CDR3 plus reference TRBV19 and TRBJ1-2, the full variable domain is DGGITQSPKYLFRKEGQNVTLSCEQNLNHDAMYWYRQDPGQGLRLIYYSQIVNDFQKGDIAEGYSVSREKKESFPLTVTSAQKNPTAFYLCASSIDKVTGYTFGSGTRLTVV.

V usage is TRBV7-8 and J usage is TRBJ2-3; maybe TRBD1 (6 bases). Trimming pared 5 bases from V and 1 base from J, leaving 16 bases between. CDR3 length equals 16 residues. Germline V CDR1 and CDR2: SGHVS, FQNEAQ. The CDR3 here is CASSPPVGGRTDTQYF. The CDR3 bases are TGTGCCAGCAGCCCCCCGGTAGGGGGACGCACAGATACGCAGTATTTT.

The V gene is TRBV10-3, the J gene TRBJ2-5, with 7 bases that match TRBD2. The CDR3 covers 13 residues. Germline CDR1 reads ENHRY; CDR2 reads SYGVKD. The V gene end was trimmed by 8 bases and the J gene end by 2 bases; junction bases not matched to a gene: 5. DNA for the CDR3: TGTGCCATCTCAACTAGCGATCAAGAGACCCAGTACTTC. Translated, it gives CAISTSDQETQYF.

This clone was observed once. The chain couples TRBV19 to TRBJ1-1; D not resolved. The V and J ends lost 5 bases and 0 bases respectively, with 7 bases between them. The V gene's germline CDR1 is LNHDA and CDR2 SQIVND (reference sequence). This CDR3 comprises 13 residues. The DNA for the CDR3 is TGTGCCAGTAGTCAGAACATGAACACTGAAGCTTTCTTT. Translated, it gives CASSQNMNTEAFF.

This rearrangement joins TRBV2 to TRBJ1-5; unclear D gene. The V gene's germline CDR1 is SNHLY and CDR2 FYNNEI. V was shortened by 6 bases and J by 5 bases, with 11 bases between the two germline ends. The CDR3 is 13 residues long. The CDR3 bases are TGTGCCAGCAGGGTCAGGAGGGATCAGCCCCAGCATTTT. Amino acid sequence: CASRVRRDQPQHF.

This clone has just a few counts. The gene calls are TRBV19 and TRBJ1-5; D perhaps matches TRBD1 (6 bases). The V end lost 5 bases, the J end lost 5 bases, and 16 bases lay between the germline ends. Germline lookup yields CDR1 LNHDA and CDR2 SQIVND (reference sequence). The CDR3 has 15 residues. The CDR3 here is CASSARGGPYQPQHF. As DNA, the CDR3 is TGTGCCAGTAGTGCCCGCGGGGGGCCCTATCAGCCCCAGCATTTT.

The rearrangement links TRBV7-3 to TRBJ1-4, with D perhaps TRBD1 (5 bases). CDR3 size: 15 residues. Germline V gives CDR1 SGHTA, CDR2 FQGTGA. V was clipped by 5 bases and J by 8 bases, with 18 bases between them. The CDR3 DNA reads TGTGCCAGCAGCCCTTCGGGGGGACCTCAGGAAAAACTGTTTTTT. Its protein product is CASSPSGGPQEKLFF. Variable domain in full (rest from reference TRBV7-3 and TRBJ1-4): GAGVSQTPSNKVTEKGKYVELRCDPISGHTALYWYRQSLGQGPEFLIYFQGTGAADDSGLPNDRFFAVRPEGSVSTLKIQRTERGDSAVYLCASSPSGGPQEKLFFGSGTQLSVL.

V usage is TRBV6-5 and J usage is TRBJ1-2, with D perhaps matching TRBD1 (5 bases). The CDR3 has 12 amino acids. Germline V gene data show CDR1 as MNHEY and CDR2 as SVGAGI. The V gene lost 6 bases and the J gene lost 10 bases, with 15 bases spanning the gap. The CDR3 is CASSPPGQIYTF. CDR3 DNA: TGTGCCAGCAGCCCCCCGGGGCAGATCTACACCTTC.

The chain uses TRBV29-1 and TRBJ1-1; 7 nucleotides line up with TRBD1. CDR1 is SQVTM, CDR2 ANQGSEA, per germline. This CDR3 has 11 amino acids. With 4 bases clipped from V and 8 bases from J, the junction kept 4 bases outside the gene matches. Here the CDR3 reads CSVGDSAEAFF. In DNA, the CDR3 is TGCAGCGTTGGGGACAGCGCCGAAGCTTTCTTT.

V is TRBV6-7 and J is TRBJ1-4; 10 bases agree with TRBD1. TRBV6-7 is placed among ORFs of uncertain function. The V segment lost 5 bases and the J segment 10 bases; nucleotides outside the gene matches: 22. This CDR3 contains 19 residues. CDR3 region: CASSTPNRDRGIMKGKLFF. For the CDR3, the DNA is TGTGCCAGCAGTACCCCCAACCGGGACAGGGGAATTATGAAGGGAAAACTGTTTTTT.

The chain employs TRBV5-1 and TRBJ1-3; TRBD1 might be the D (5 bases). In germline, CDR1 is SGHRS, CDR2 YFSETQ. V was shortened by 0 bases and J by 0 bases, with 7 bases between the two germline ends. The CDR3 is 15 amino acids. Here the CDR3 reads CASSLVGDSGNTIYF. The CDR3 coding sequence is TGCGCCAGCAGCTTGGTGGGGGACTCTGGAAACACCATATATTTT.

The rearrangement joins TRBV7-9 to TRBJ1-4; D is uncertain. Trimming took off 5 bases at V and 4 bases at J, with 8 bases between the two ends. This CDR3 has 13 amino acids. The germline gives CDR1 SEHNR, CDR2 FQNEAQ (reference sequence). This CDR3 reads CASSLSLNEKLFF. The CDR3 bases are TGTGCCAGCAGCCTCAGCCTTAATGAAAAACTGTTTTTT.

By its share, this clone is medium-sized. The chain recombines TRBV6-1 with TRBJ2-1, with D unresolved. Trimming removed 3 bases from V and 12 bases from J, with 18 bases in between. Germline loops: CDR1 MNHNS, CDR2 SASEGT. CDR3 length: 14 residues. The CDR3 reads CASSEEPGPLGQFF. The CDR3 DNA sequence: TGTGCCAGCAGTGAGGAGCCCGGGCCGCTTGGGCAGTTCTTC.

This chain connects TRBV6-5 to TRBJ2-2, with 7 bases fitting TRBD1. The CDR3 is 15 amino acids. The trim removed 6 bases at V and 0 bases at J, leaving 4 bases unmatched. Germline V lookup: CDR1 MNHEY, CDR2 SVGAGI. The CDR3 DNA follows: TGTGCCAGCAGACGACAGGGAGCGAACACCGGGGAGCTGTTTTTT. Protein: CASRRQGANTGELFF.

The chain joins TRBV19 to TRBJ2-2, with a weak D call TRBD1 (6 bases). The CDR3 is 15 amino acids. V lost 3 bases and J lost 4, with 12 bases in between. The germline gives CDR1 LNHDA, CDR2 SQIVND (reference sequence). The CDR3 region is CASSITDSFTGELFF. The CDR3 DNA reads TGTGCCAGTAGTATTACGGACAGTTTCACCGGGGAGCTGTTTTTT.

The chain recombines TRBV5-1 with TRBJ1-1, with unresolved D. Germline-derived CDR1 and CDR2 are SGHRS and YFSETQ. Trimming cost V 1 base and J 4 bases, with 11 bases left between them. The CDR3 extends over 14 amino acids. The CDR3 loop reads CASSLWAAATEAFF. CDR3 nucleotide sequence: TGCGCCAGCAGCTTGTGGGCAGCGGCCACTGAAGCTTTCTTT.

The chain employs TRBV6-5 and TRBJ1-1; perhaps TRBD1 as D (6 bases). V was clipped by 5 bases and J by 7 bases, with 20 bases between them. Germline CDR1 MNHEY, CDR2 SVGAGI. The length of the CDR3 is 15 residues. The CDR3 sequence is CASSQPPPGASEAFF. CDR3 nucleotides: TGTGCCAGCAGTCAACCCCCCCCAGGGGCCAGTGAAGCTTTCTTT.

This chain uses TRBV6-2 or TRBV6-3 with TRBJ2-1; D gene unclear. The germline V gene has CDR1 MNHEY and CDR2 SVGEGT. CDR3 length equals 12 residues. V was clipped by 5 bases and J by 7 bases, with 9 bases between them. CDR3 sequence reads: CASSPTRNEQFF. CDR3 DNA: TGTGCCAGCAGTCCAACACGGAATGAGCAGTTCTTC.

This clone was counted between two and nine times. This chain joins TRBV19 and TRBJ2-7, with 12 bases aligning to TRBD2. Per the germline V gene, CDR1 is LNHDA and CDR2 is SQIVND (reference sequence). V lost 1 base to trimming and J lost 5 bases; unmatched junction nucleotides: 9. The CDR3 consists of 17 residues. The CDR3: CASSIVHRTSGKDEQYF. CDR3 bases: TGTGCCAGTAGTATAGTACACCGGACTAGCGGGAAGGACGAGCAGTACTTC.

The rearrangement uses TRBV29-1 and TRBJ1-1; D might be TRBD1 (6 bases). This CDR3 has 10 amino acids. Between the trimmed V and J ends, which lost 6 bases and 7 bases, there was a span of 9 bases. Germline V gives CDR1 SQVTM, CDR2 ANQGSEA. CDR3: CSVDRNEAFF. CDR3 DNA sequence: TGCAGCGTAGACAGGAATGAAGCTTTCTTT.

The rearrangement uses TRBV12-3 or TRBV12-4 and TRBJ1-2; TRBD1 agrees at 8 bases. This CDR3 comprises 11 residues. The V and J ends lost 6 bases and 8 bases, in that order; junction bases with no gene match: 2. The CDR3 spells CASRDRVGYTF. The CDR3 nucleotides read TGTGCCAGCAGGGACAGGGTGGGCTACACCTTC.

This clone showed up just once. V is TRBV2 and J is TRBJ2-3, with D perhaps matching TRBD1 (5 bases). This CDR3 spans 18 amino acids. Germline V CDR1 and CDR2: SNHLY, FYNNEI. V was pared by 7 bases and J by 4 bases, with 27 bases between. The CDR3 spells CASKARDRPRIVPDTQYF. The CDR3 region has the DNA TGTGCCAGCAAGGCCAGGGATCGACCACGAATCGTACCAGATACGCAGTATTTT.

The chain joins TRBV12-3 or TRBV12-4 to TRBJ1-5; D gene ambiguous. The germline V and J ends were trimmed by 8 bases and 7 bases, with 12 bases remaining between them. The CDR3 is 12 amino acids. Written as DNA, the CDR3 is TGTGCCAGCTCCTTCGATGGGCAGCCCCAGCATTTT. As protein: CASSFDGQPQHF.

The J gene is TRBJ1-5, the V gene TRBV18; 8 bases are shared with TRBD1. This CDR3 spans 13 amino acids. The germline gives CDR1 KGHSH, CDR2 LQKENI. Losses at the gene ends were 5 bases for V and 5 bases for J; bases not matched to a gene: 2. The chain's CDR3 is CASSGTGDQPQHF. The CDR3 DNA reads TGTGCCAGCTCAGGGACAGGAGATCAGCCCCAGCATTTT.

This sequence joins TRBV3-1 (or the pseudogene TRBV3-2) and TRBJ1-1; D is undetermined. This CDR3 region has 12 residues. Germline V gene data show CDR1 as LGHDT and CDR2 as YNNKEL (reference sequence). With 2 bases removed from V and 8 bases from J, the gap between germline ends came to 9 bases. This CDR3 is CASSQFKGEAFF. For the CDR3, the DNA is TGTGCCAGCAGCCAATTTAAGGGCGAAGCTTTCTTT.

J is TRBJ2-1 and V is TRBV20-1; D call uncertain. V lost 7 bases, J lost 6 bases, and 10 bases lay in between. Germline V gives CDR1 DFQATT, CDR2 SNEGSKA (reference sequence). The CDR3 sequence is 11 residues long. CDR3 residues: CSVVSSNEQFF. The DNA of the CDR3 is TGCAGTGTCGTTTCCAGCAATGAGCAGTTCTTC.

The chain recombines TRBV30 with TRBJ2-1, with 11 bases lining up with TRBD2. CDR1 is GTSNPN, CDR2 SVGIG, per germline (reference sequence). J was trimmed by 4 bases and V by 2 bases; bases with no gene match: 4. The CDR3 consists of 15 residues. This CDR3 reads CAWSHGTSGYNEQFF. CDR3 sequence (DNA): TGTGCCTGGAGTCACGGGACTAGCGGATACAATGAGCAGTTCTTC.

This sequence joins TRBV30 and TRBJ1-5, with TRBD1 as a possible D gene (5 bases). V lost 5 bases to trimming and J lost 3 bases, with 11 bases between them. Germline V gene lookup returns CDR1 GTSNPN and CDR2 SVGIG (reference sequence). This CDR3 contains 13 residues. For the CDR3, the DNA is TGTGCCTGGGCCTCAGGGAACAATCAGCCCCAGCATTTT. Translating gives CAWASGNNQPQHF.